The TCR beta chain under discussion was sequenced for a study of spatial heterogeneity in lung cancer. Study-level background: Mean representation of each unique TCR and UMI combination in the raw reads exceeded ten occurrences.

Time point indicated: sample taken at primary tumor resection. Unsorted samples of tumor, nontumor lung or frozen PBMC had their whole RNA sequenced. Samples came from 70 to 80 TRACERx patients with untreated early-stage lung cancer. Individually, TCR cDNA molecules were each labelled with a unique molecular identifier. TCRdb reprocessed the 5' RACE reads with MiXCR, giving one entry per CDR3 protein. The sample lists about 38,000 distinct CDR3 sequences; around 5.2% were seen once. The V end was cut by 0 bases, the J end by 2 bases, with 11 bases between. Germline V CDR1 and CDR2: DFQATT, SNEGSKA (reference sequence). The CDR3 loop spans 14 amino acids. Study-wide results and caveats: Circulating ubiquitous expanded tumor TCRs were observed more frequently at resection than at follow-up.

There are many counts of this clonotype. Its antigen is not known. The sequences come from PBMCs, collected at surgery. The receptor comes from a female donor with early-stage non-small cell lung cancer. V usage is TRBV20-1 and J usage is TRBJ2-7; unclear D gene. The CDR3 reads CSARDPRVPYEQYF. The CDR3 nucleotides are TGCAGTGCTAGAGATCCTAGGGTCCCCTACGAGCAGTACTTC.